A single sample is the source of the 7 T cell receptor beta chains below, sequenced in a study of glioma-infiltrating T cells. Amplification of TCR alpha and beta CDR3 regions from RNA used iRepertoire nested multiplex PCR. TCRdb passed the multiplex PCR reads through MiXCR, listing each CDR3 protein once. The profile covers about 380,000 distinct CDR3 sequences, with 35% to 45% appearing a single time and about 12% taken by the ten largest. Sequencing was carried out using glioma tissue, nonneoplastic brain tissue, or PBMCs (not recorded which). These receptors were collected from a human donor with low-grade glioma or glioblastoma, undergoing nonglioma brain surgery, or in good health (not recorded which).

Here the CDR3 reads CASSLRFQSNYGYTF. In DNA form, the CDR3 reads TGTGCCAGCAGTTTACGCTTTCAGAGTAACTATGGCTACACCTTC. J is TRBJ1-2 and V is TRBV28; no firm D call. The V end lost 2 bases, the J end lost 1 base, and 11 bases lay between the germline ends. This CDR3 comprises 15 residues. Per the germline V gene, CDR1 is MDHEN and CDR2 is SYDVKM.

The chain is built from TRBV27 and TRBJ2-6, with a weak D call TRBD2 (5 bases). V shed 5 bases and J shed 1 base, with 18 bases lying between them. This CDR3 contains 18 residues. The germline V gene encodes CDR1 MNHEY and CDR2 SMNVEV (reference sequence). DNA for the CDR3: TGTGCCAGCAGTCGCCTAGCCTCTACAGTTTCTGGGGCCAACGTCCTGACTTTC. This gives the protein CASSRLASTVSGANVLTF.

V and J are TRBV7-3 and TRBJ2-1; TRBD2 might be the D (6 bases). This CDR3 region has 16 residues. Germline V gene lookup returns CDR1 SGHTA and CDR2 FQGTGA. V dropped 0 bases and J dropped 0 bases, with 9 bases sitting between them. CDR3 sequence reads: CASSLTPGSSYNEQFF. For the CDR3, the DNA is TGTGCCAGCAGCTTAACGCCCGGGAGCTCCTACAATGAGCAGTTCTTC.

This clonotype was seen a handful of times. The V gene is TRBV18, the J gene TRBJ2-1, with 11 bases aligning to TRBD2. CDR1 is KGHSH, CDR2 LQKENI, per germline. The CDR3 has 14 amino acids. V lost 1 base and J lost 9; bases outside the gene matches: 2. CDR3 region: CASSPLAGGGEQFF. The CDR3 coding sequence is TGTGCCAGCTCACCACTAGCGGGAGGGGGTGAGCAGTTCTTC.

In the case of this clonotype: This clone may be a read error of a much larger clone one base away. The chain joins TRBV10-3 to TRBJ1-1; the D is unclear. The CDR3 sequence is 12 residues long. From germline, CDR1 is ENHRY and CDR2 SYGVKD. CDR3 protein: CAIADGNTEALF. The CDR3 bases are TGTGCCATTGCGGACGGGAACACTGAAGCTTTATTT.

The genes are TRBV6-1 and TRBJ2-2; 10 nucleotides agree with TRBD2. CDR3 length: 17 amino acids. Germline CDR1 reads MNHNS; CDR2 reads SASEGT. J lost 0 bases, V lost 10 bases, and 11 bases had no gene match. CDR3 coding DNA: TGTGCCATCACAGACTCTGGACTAGCGGCGAACACCGGGGAGCTGTTTTTT. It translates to CAITDSGLAANTGELFF.

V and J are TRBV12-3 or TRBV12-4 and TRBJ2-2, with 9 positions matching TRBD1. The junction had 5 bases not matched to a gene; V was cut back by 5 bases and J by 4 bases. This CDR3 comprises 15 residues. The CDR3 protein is CASSPRTGATGELFF. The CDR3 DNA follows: TGTGCCAGCAGTCCCCGGACAGGGGCCACCGGGGAGCTGTTTTTT.